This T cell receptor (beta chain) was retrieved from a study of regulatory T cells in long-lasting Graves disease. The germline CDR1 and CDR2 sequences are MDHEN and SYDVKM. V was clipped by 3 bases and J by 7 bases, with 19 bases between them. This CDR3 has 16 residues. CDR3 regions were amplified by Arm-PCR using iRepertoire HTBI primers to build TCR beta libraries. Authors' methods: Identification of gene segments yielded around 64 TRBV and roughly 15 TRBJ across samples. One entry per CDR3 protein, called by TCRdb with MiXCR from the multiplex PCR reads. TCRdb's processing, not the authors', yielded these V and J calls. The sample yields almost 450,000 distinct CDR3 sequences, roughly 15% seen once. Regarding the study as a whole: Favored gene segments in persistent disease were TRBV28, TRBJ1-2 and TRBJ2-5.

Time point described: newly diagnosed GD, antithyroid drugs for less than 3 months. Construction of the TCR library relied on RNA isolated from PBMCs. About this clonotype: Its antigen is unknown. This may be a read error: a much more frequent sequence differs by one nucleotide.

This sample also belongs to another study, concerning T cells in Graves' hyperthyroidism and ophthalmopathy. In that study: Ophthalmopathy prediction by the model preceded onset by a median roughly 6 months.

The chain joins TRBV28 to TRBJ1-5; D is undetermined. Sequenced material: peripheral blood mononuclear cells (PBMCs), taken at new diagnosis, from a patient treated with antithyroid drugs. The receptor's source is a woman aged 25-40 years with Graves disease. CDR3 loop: CASSLLTHAVKQPQHF. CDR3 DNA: TGTGCCAGCAGTTTGCTAACGCACGCGGTAAAACAGCCCCAGCATTTT.